Shown below are 25 T cell receptor beta chains from a single sample sequenced in a study of T-cell memory formation after mild COVID-19 (dated by TCRdb to the early 2020s). Preparation of the library involved 5' RACE. Data came from an Illumina NovaSeq 6000. Through fastp at Q25 and MiXCR, TCRdb rebuilt clones from the public reads, retaining in-frame beta chains. Every entry covers one CDR3 protein and lists the most common genes and DNA from its rows. Here the sample has 200,000 to 250,000 distinct CDR3 sequences; over 9% occur a single time. Clones ranked in the top ten supply under 25% of the sample. The sequencing sample was made of PBMCs or a T cell subset sorted from them (not recorded which). These receptors were obtained from a man between 18 and 29 years old who had mild COVID-19 (a few samples of this study predate the infection). The sample titles of this study are shuffled in the database, so cell type and time point are left out; the donor was told from shared clones.

This clonotype was picked up a small number of times. The chain employs TRBV28 and TRBJ2-5; a possible D gene is TRBD2 (6 bases). V lost 6 bases, J lost 5 bases, and 13 bases lay in between. The CDR3 covers 13 residues. Germline V gene data show CDR1 as MDHEN and CDR2 as SYDVKM. The DNA of the CDR3 is TGTGCCAGCAGGATTCTGGGGAGGGAGACCCAGTACTTC. Translated, it gives CASRILGRETQYF.

This clonotype was counted a few times. The rearrangement joins TRBV11-2 to TRBJ2-1; 13 nucleotides agree with TRBD2. Trimming took 6 bases from V and 6 from J; bases not matched to a gene: 5. From germline, CDR1 is SGHAT and CDR2 FQNNGV. This CDR3 spans 15 amino acids. The chain's CDR3 is CASRTSGGPANEQFF. The CDR3 bases are TGTGCCAGCAGGACTAGCGGGGGGCCCGCCAATGAGCAGTTCTTC.

The V call is TRBV7-9, the J call TRBJ2-7; D is ambiguous. Germline V gene data show CDR1 as SEHNR and CDR2 as FQNEAQ (reference sequence). The length of the CDR3 is 15 residues. V lost 1 base and J lost 5, with 15 bases in between. DNA for the CDR3: TGTGCCAGCAGCTTAGGCCGGGTTAGACACAACGAGCAGTACTTC. Translation: CASSLGRVRHNEQYF.

The J gene is TRBJ1-4, the V gene TRBV20-1; D is possibly TRBD1 (5 bases). The CDR3 spans 15 residues. Germline CDR1 reads DFQATT; CDR2 reads SNEGSKA (reference sequence). With 5 bases removed from V and 12 bases from J, the gap between germline ends came to 25 bases. CDR3 sequence (DNA): TGCAGTGCTCGATCCGGAGGGACTGGAGTTAGGGAACTGTTTTTT. It translates to CSARSGGTGVRELFF.

Only a few counts were recorded for this clonotype. The chain uses TRBV5-1 and TRBJ2-3; no clear D gene. This CDR3 region has 13 residues. V was shortened by 1 base and J by 6 bases, with 9 bases between the two germline ends. CDR1 and CDR2 (germline): SGHRS, YFSETQ. The CDR3: CASSLPGEDTQYF. The CDR3 nucleotides are TGCGCCAGCAGCTTGCCCGGAGAGGATACGCAGTATTTT.

This clonotype was counted a few times. CDR3 DNA: TGTGCCAGCATCCACGCCGGAGGAGAGACCCAGTACTTC. This encodes CASIHAGGETQYF. This chain joins TRBV3-1 and TRBJ2-5, with D maybe TRBD2 (5 bases). CDR1 is LGHDT and CDR2 is YNNKEL in the germline V gene (reference sequence). The V end lost 7 bases, the J end lost 4 bases, and 13 bases lay between the germline ends. This CDR3 is 13 amino acids long.

This clonotype has ten or more counts. The chain recombines TRBV12-3 or TRBV12-4 with TRBJ2-5; no definite D call. CDR3 size: 14 residues. V shed 6 bases and J shed 7 bases, with 18 bases lying between them. In nucleotides, the CDR3 is TGTGCCAGCAGAACGGTCGGCGCCTTCAGGACCCAGTACTTC. It is translated as CASRTVGAFRTQYF.

This clonotype was found many times. The chain recombines TRBV6-5 with TRBJ2-5; no reliable D call. The CDR3 length is 13 residues. Germline CDR1 MNHEY, CDR2 SVGAGI. Between the trimmed V and J ends, which lost 6 bases and 3 bases, there was a span of 11 bases. DNA for the CDR3: TGTGCCAGCAGCCCCCCTGGGGAAGAGACCCAGTACTTC. Translation: CASSPPGEETQYF.

Only a few counts were recorded for this clonotype. The rearrangement joins TRBV4-1 to TRBJ1-1; D is uncertain. V dropped 2 bases and J dropped 2 bases, with 6 bases sitting between them. Germline values: CDR1 MGHRA, CDR2 YSYEKL. The CDR3 runs to 13 residues. The CDR3 region is CASSQRKNTEAFF. DNA for the CDR3: TGCGCCAGCAGCCAACGTAAAAACACTGAAGCTTTCTTT.

V usage is TRBV11-2 and J usage is TRBJ1-4; D unresolved. V dropped 1 base and J dropped 6 bases, with 12 bases sitting between them. The CDR3 is 15 amino acids. Germline V gene sequence: CDR1 SGHAT, CDR2 FQNNGV. CDR3 sequence reads: CASSLGVKADEKLFF. In DNA, the CDR3 is TGTGCCAGCAGCTTAGGAGTGAAGGCAGATGAAAAACTGTTTTTT.

The V and J genes are TRBV7-9 and TRBJ1-5; D gene ambiguous. V dropped 5 bases and J dropped 6 bases, with 17 bases sitting between them. This CDR3 region has 15 residues. The germline V gene encodes CDR1 SEHNR and CDR2 FQNEAQ (reference sequence). The CDR3 DNA is TGTGCCAGCAGCCCCGTTGGGGTGGGAAGTCAGCCCCAGCATTTT. The encoded protein is CASSPVGVGSQPQHF.

This clonotype was seen more than once but under ten times. This rearrangement joins TRBV20-1 to TRBJ2-7, with TRBD1 matching 7 bases. Germline trimming cut 0 bases from V and 4 bases from J; bases unmatched to any gene: 9. Germline V gives CDR1 DFQATT, CDR2 SNEGSKA (reference sequence). The CDR3 runs 15 residues. The CDR3 DNA reads TGCAGTGCTAGAGATCCGGGGACAGAAAAATACGAGCAGTACTTC. Translating gives CSARDPGTEKYEQYF.

This clonotype showed up just a few times. J is TRBJ2-5 and V is TRBV7-8; D is uncertain. CDR1 is SGHVS, CDR2 FQNEAQ, per germline. The CDR3 spans 15 residues. V was shortened by 2 bases and J by 5 bases, with 15 bases between the two germline ends. The CDR3 DNA follows: TGTGCCAGCAGCTTACGGTTTAAGGGCAGGGAGACCCAGTACTTC. It codes for CASSLRFKGRETQYF.

The rearrangement links TRBV6-5 to TRBJ2-7; a weak D match, TRBD1 (6 bases). The length of the CDR3 is 11 residues. CDR1 is MNHEY and CDR2 is SVGAGI in the germline V gene. Trimming shortened V by 5 bases and J by 6 bases, and 8 bases separated the two germline ends. The CDR3 region has the DNA TGTGCCAGCAGTCCGGACAGCGAGCAGTACGTC. Translating gives CASSPDSEQYV.

There are many counts of this clonotype. The chain joins TRBV5-1 to TRBJ2-2; a possible D gene is TRBD2 (5 bases). V gave up 2 bases and J gave up 2 bases, with 10 bases separating them. The CDR3 has 15 amino acids. Germline CDR1 is SGHRS and CDR2 is YFSETQ. As DNA, the CDR3 is TGCGCCAGCAGCTTTCGTCGGGAAAACACCGGGGAGCTGTTTTTT. This sequence encodes CASSFRRENTGELFF.

This rearrangement joins TRBV27 to TRBJ1-1; no clear D gene. Germline V CDR1 and CDR2: MNHEY, SMNVEV (reference sequence). Trimming removed 3 bases from V and 4 bases from J, with 9 bases in between. The CDR3 length is 13 residues. In DNA, the CDR3 is TGTGCCAGCAGTTTTAAGGGTAGCACTGAAGCTTTCTTT. Protein: CASSFKGSTEAFF.

The chain couples TRBV4-1 to TRBJ2-3; 13 positions agree with TRBD2. The CDR3 runs 16 residues. Germline lookup yields CDR1 MGHRA and CDR2 YSYEKL. J gave up 4 bases and V 3 bases, and 4 bases lay outside the gene matches. The CDR3 protein is CASSHLTSGGADTQYF. CDR3 coding DNA: TGCGCCAGCAGCCACCTTACTAGCGGGGGGGCAGATACGCAGTATTTT.

In this sample, this clonotype turned up a few times. This rearrangement joins TRBV5-1 to TRBJ2-7, with TRBD1 matching over 7 bases. After removal of 7 bases from V and 6 bases from J, the junction contained 10 bases not matched to a gene. The length of the CDR3 is 13 residues. CDR1 and CDR2 (germline): SGHRS, YFSETQ. CDR3 in amino acids: CASWDDRDAEQYF. In DNA form, the CDR3 reads TGCGCCAGCTGGGACGACAGGGATGCCGAGCAGTACTTC.

This clonotype was seen a handful of times. The rearrangement joins TRBV19 to TRBJ1-5; the D is unclear. Trimming took off 5 bases at V and 5 bases at J, with 7 bases between the two ends. The V gene's germline CDR1 is LNHDA and CDR2 SQIVND (reference sequence). The CDR3 is 12 amino acids. This CDR3 is CASSWSDQPQHF. The CDR3 nucleotides are TGTGCCAGTAGTTGGTCGGATCAGCCCCAGCATTTT. The whole variable domain, remainder taken from reference TRBV19 and TRBJ1-5, is DGGITQSPKYLFRKEGQNVTLSCEQNLNHDAMYWYRQDPGQGLRLIYYSQIVNDFQKGDIAEGYSVSREKKESFPLTVTSAQKNPTAFYLCASSWSDQPQHFGDGTRLSIL.

This clonotype was seen only a few times. The rearrangement joins TRBV14 to TRBJ2-2, with 8 positions matching TRBD1. V was pared by 6 bases and J by 0 bases, with 6 bases of the junction left unmatched. The CDR3 has 16 residues. CDR1 and CDR2 (germline): SGHDN, FVKESK. CDR3 coding DNA: TGTGCCAGCAGAGGGACAGGCACTTCGAACACCGGGGAGCTGTTTTTT. It codes for CASRGTGTSNTGELFF. Supplemented by reference TRBV14 and TRBJ2-2, the full variable domain reads EAGVTQFPSHSVIEKGQTVTLRCDPISGHDNLYWYRRVMGKEIKFLLHFVKESKQDESGMPNNRFLAERTGGTYSTLKVQPAELEDSGVYFCASRGTGTSNTGELFFGEGSRLTVL.

This clonotype was seen more than once but under ten times. This chain connects TRBV19 to TRBJ2-4, with 16 bases matching TRBD2. The germline CDR1 and CDR2 sequences are LNHDA and SQIVND (reference sequence). This CDR3 region has 15 residues. V was clipped by 6 bases and J by 6 bases; unmatched bases: 2. CDR3 region: CASRGLAGGPNIQYF. The CDR3 nucleotides are TGTGCCAGTAGGGGACTAGCGGGGGGGCCAAACATTCAGTACTTC.

The chain recombines TRBV12-5 with TRBJ2-2; the match to TRBD1 covers 7 bases. V lost 2 bases and J lost 5; bases outside the gene matches: 23. The V gene's germline CDR1 is LGHNT and CDR2 FRNRAP. The CDR3 loop spans 21 amino acids. The CDR3 here is CASGLSRQGLRLQVTTGELFF. DNA for the CDR3: TGTGCTAGTGGTTTGTCCCGACAGGGATTACGTCTGCAGGTTACGACCGGGGAGCTGTTTTTT.

The V and J genes are TRBV20-1 and TRBJ1-1, with 10 nucleotides matching TRBD1. The CDR3 covers 15 residues. Trimming at V came to 1 base and at J to 1 base, leaving 3 bases not matched to a gene. Germline assignment: CDR1 DFQATT and CDR2 SNEGSKA (reference sequence). The CDR3 reads CSARGWTGGNTEAFF. The CDR3 nucleotides are TGCAGTGCTAGAGGTTGGACAGGGGGGAACACTGAAGCTTTCTTT.

The rearrangement joins TRBV6-5 to TRBJ2-2; TRBD1 matches 7 bases. This CDR3 spans 15 amino acids. The germline V gene encodes CDR1 MNHEY and CDR2 SVGAGI. The V segment lost 6 bases and the J segment 5 bases; nucleotides outside the gene matches: 9. The CDR3 coding sequence is TGTGCCAGCAGGAAAGACAGGGCCGGGACCGGGGAGCTGTTTTTT. Protein sequence: CASRKDRAGTGELFF.

This clonotype turned up a few times. The chain joins TRBV4-3 to TRBJ1-4; D gene uncertain. This CDR3 has 15 amino acids. V lost 1 base and J lost 8, with 14 bases in between. Germline CDR1 LGHNA, CDR2 YSLEER. The CDR3 is CASSQVGEIEEKLFF. The CDR3, as DNA: TGCGCCAGCAGCCAAGTCGGGGAGATTGAGGAAAAACTGTTTTTT.